This record covers a single TCR beta chain. Its target is not known. TCRdb reprocessed the 5' RACE reads, keeping one entry per CDR3 protein, no DNA. The listing contains roughly 160,000 distinct CDR3 sequences. CDR3 length: 18 amino acids. Germline CDR1 reads SNHLY; CDR2 reads FYNNEI. This sample stems from a study of T cells expressing NK-cell markers. Study-wide background: Sorted CD3+CD56+NKG2C+, CD3+CD56+NKG2C- and CD3+CD56-NKG2C+ T-cell subsets were beta-chain profiled.

Study-wide results and limits: There remained a lack of clarity about HCMV specificity of expanded NKG2C+ T cell clones. Dominant NKG2C+ clonotypes accounted for roughly 1.0-7.0% of CD8+ T cells in six donors.

Sequencing was carried out using blood T cells: a sorted CD56 or NKG2C T cell subset, CD4+ or CD8+ T cells, or bulk PBMC T cells (not recorded which). The chain employs TRBV2 and TRBJ2-7; with no DNA, the TCRdb D assignment of TRBD1 cannot be verified. This TCR came from a man aged 18 to 69 in good health. The CDR3 loop reads CASRIRDRDIGYSYEQYF.